This TCR beta chain was sequenced in a study of blood T cells in healthy people across ages. Study details: Capture via template switching afforded approximately one barcoded beta molecule per two T cells. Notes on the study in general: Researchers said unsorted PBMCs prevented a conclusive naive versus antigen-experienced comparison.

This clonotype was seen only a few times. What it binds is not known. V was pared by 2 bases and J by 4 bases, with 11 bases between. This CDR3 has 14 residues. Germline-derived CDR1 and CDR2 are MNHNS and SASEGT. For the second PCR, which ran for about 7 to 12 cycles, a sample-barcoded 5' primer and a J-beta primer mix were used. With 12 random nucleotides, a template-switch adaptor tagged each individual cDNA molecule. TCRdb itself ran the 5' RACE reads through MiXCR, one entry per CDR3 protein. The top ten clones hold about 3.8% of a sample with some 1.5 million distinct CDR3 sequences, 35% to 45% of them seen once.

Sequencing used blood. This chain joins TRBV6-1 and TRBJ1-1; D not resolved. The TCR comes from a woman aged 18-29 years in good health. The DNA for the CDR3 is TGTGCCAGCAGTGAACTAAGGGCGGGCACTGAAGCTTTCTTT. It encodes CASSELRAGTEAFF.